This entry lists 7 T cell receptor beta chains sequenced from one sample in a study of response to subunit inactivated influenza vaccine. Using its own MiXCR run on the RT-PCR reads, TCRdb lists one record per CDR3 protein. The sample yields about 700,000 distinct CDR3 sequences, around 14% seen once. This specimen consisted of PBMCs from blood, obtained 14 to 15 days before vaccination. The receptors derive from a man aged 50 or older who received an inactivated influenza vaccine.

This clonotype was counted only a few times. The chain uses TRBV6-5 and TRBJ1-5, with D maybe TRBD1 (6 bases). V shed 2 bases and J shed 4 bases, with 18 bases lying between them. CDR3 length: 17 amino acids. Germline CDR1 and CDR2: MNHEY and SVGAGI. CDR3 sequence (DNA): TGTGCCAGCAGTTACCCCCCCCGGGGGCGGGTGAATCAGCCCCAGCATTTT. Encoded protein: CASSYPPRGRVNQPQHF.

This clonotype was detected a few times. The V call is TRBV6-1, the J call TRBJ1-2; 9 bases are shared with TRBD1. The CDR3 has 13 amino acids. Germline lookup yields CDR1 MNHNS and CDR2 SASEGT. The V and J ends lost 8 bases and 8 bases, in that order; junction bases with no gene match: 9. The DNA of the CDR3 is TGTGCCAGCGCGTCCGGGACAGGGTACGGCTACACCTTC. It yields the protein CASASGTGYGYTF.

This clonotype was seen only a few times. The J gene is TRBJ2-1, the V gene TRBV12-3 or TRBV12-4, with D possibly TRBD1 on 6 matching bases. V was shortened by 0 bases and J by 10 bases, with 16 bases between the two germline ends. The CDR3 is 15 amino acids. Written as DNA, the CDR3 is TGTGCCAGCAGTTTAGCGTCAGGGGCCGCAATAGAGCAGTTCTTC. Translating gives CASSLASGAAIEQFF.

The V call is TRBV7-6, the J call TRBJ2-3, with TRBD2 identical over 9 bases. Losses at the gene ends were 8 bases for V and 2 bases for J; bases not matched to a gene: 5. The V gene's germline CDR1 is SGHVS and CDR2 FNYEAQ. The CDR3 is 14 amino acids. This CDR3 is CASATSGHTDTQYF. The DNA for the CDR3 is TGTGCCAGCGCGACTAGCGGCCACACAGATACGCAGTATTTT.

The chain links TRBV5-6 to TRBJ2-7; D is perhaps TRBD1 (5 bases). Looked up from germline, CDR1 is SGHDT and CDR2 is YYEEEE. The CDR3 runs to 13 residues. The ends were cut back, 3 bases at V and 3 bases at J, with 10 bases in the middle. CDR3 nucleotides: TGTGCCAGCAGCTCCATAGACAGCTACGAGCAGTACTTC. Its translation is CASSSIDSYEQYF.

This clonotype appeared a few times. CDR3 in DNA: TGTGCCAGCAGTCCGTCGGGGGGGGATGAGCAGTTCTTC. Translated, it gives CASSPSGGDEQFF. J is TRBJ2-1 and V is TRBV6-1; 8 bases align to TRBD2. V shed 5 bases, J shed 8 bases, and the junction held 5 bases outside the gene matches. The length of the CDR3 is 13 residues. Per the germline V gene, CDR1 is MNHNS and CDR2 is SASEGT.

CDR3 sequence reads: CSARDGQGLFEQYF. The CDR3 region has the DNA TGCAGTGCTAGAGATGGCCAGGGACTCTTCGAGCAGTACTTC. The rearrangement uses TRBV20-1 and TRBJ2-7, with D possibly TRBD2 on 6 matching bases. This CDR3 has 14 amino acids. Germline-derived CDR1 and CDR2 are DFQATT and SNEGSKA (reference sequence). V lost 0 bases and J lost 6, with 15 bases in between.